These T cell receptor beta chains were read from a single sample in a study of blood T cell repertoires in COVID-19. TCRdb keeps only in-frame clones here, not all; method: immunoSEQ multiplex PCR. Of 95,000 to 150,000 clones in the sample, roughly 79% were seen once. Sequencing was carried out using peripheral blood. Receptor source: a human donor in a cohort sampled during active COVID-19. Both conserved end residues are part of each CDR3. D genes are given only for firm matches. Clone sizes are given selectively: once, few, many, or a class where the clone is expanded.

D: NA
size: once
J: TRBJ1-1
V: TRBV3-1/TRBV3-2
DNA: TGTGCCAGCAGCCAAGATCTGGGGGCCACTGAAGCTTTCTTT
CDR3: CASSQDLGATEAFF

D: NA
size: few
J: TRBJ2-2
V: TRBV6-1
DNA: TGTGCCAGCAGTAAACAGGGATCTAGTACCGGGGAGCTGTTTTTT
CDR3: CASSKQGSSTGELFF

D: TRBD2
size: NA
J: TRBJ2-1
V: TRBV12-5
DNA: TGTGCTAGTGGCCCCGCGGGACTAGCGGGGGAGTACAATGAGCAGTTCTTC
CDR3: CASGPAGLAGEYNEQFF

D: TRBD2
size: once
J: TRBJ2-2
V: TRBV24-1
DNA: TGTGCCACCAGTGGCCGTTTTAGCGGGACGGACACCGGGGAGCTGTTTTTT
CDR3: CATSGRFSGTDTGELFF

D: NA
size: NA
J: TRBJ1-1
V: TRBV3-1/TRBV3-2
DNA: TGTGCCAGCAGTCCCAGGATCGAAGACACTGAAGCTTTCTTT
CDR3: CASSPRIEDTEAFF

D: NA
size: NA
J: TRBJ2-5
V: TRBV28
DNA: TGTGCCAGCAGCTTATACAGAAACTCCCAAGAGACCCAGTACTTC
CDR3: CASSLYRNSQETQYF

D: TRBD1
size: NA
J: TRBJ2-7
V: TRBV30
DNA: TGTGCCTGGACGATGTCCGGGACAGGGGCCTATCGGAGCCGTTACGAGCAGTACTTC
CDR3: CAWTMSGTGAYRSRYEQYF

D: NA
size: NA
J: TRBJ1-6
V: TRBV5-4
DNA: TGTGCCAGCAGCTTGGGCAACTCGGCCCTCCACTTT
CDR3: CASSLGNSALHF

D: TRBD2
size: NA
J: TRBJ2-1
V: TRBV30
DNA: TGTGCCTGGAGTGTTGGCCGGGGAGGGAAGCAGTTCTTC
CDR3: CAWSVGRGGKQFF

D: NA
size: NA
J: TRBJ1-2
V: TRBV6-6
DNA: TGTGCCAGCAGTTACGCGGGCAGCCCGCCCTATGGCTACACCTTC
CDR3: CASSYAGSPPYGYTF

D: NA
size: NA
J: TRBJ2-6
V: TRBV10-1
DNA: TGCGCCAGCAGTGACAGGGGAGTTACTGGGGCCAACGTCCTGACTTTC
CDR3: CASSDRGVTGANVLTF

D: TRBD2
size: NA
J: TRBJ2-5
V: TRBV2
DNA: TGTGCCAGCAGAGGGACTAGCGGGGCCCAAGAGACCCAGTACTTC
CDR3: CASRGTSGAQETQYF

D: NA
size: NA
J: TRBJ2-1
V: TRBV7-3
DNA: TGTGCCAGCAGCTTCGGGGGAGAGGAGCAGTTCTTC
CDR3: CASSFGGEEQFF

D: NA
size: NA
J: TRBJ2-2
V: TRBV10-3
DNA: TGTGCCATCAGTGCCAGGCCCCACACCGGGGAGCTGTTTTTT
CDR3: CAISARPHTGELFF

D: TRBD2
size: NA
J: TRBJ2-1
V: TRBV7-2
DNA: TGTGCCAGCAGCCCGGGACTAGCGGGAGGTCGCTCCTACAATGAGCAGTTCTTC
CDR3: CASSPGLAGGRSYNEQFF

D: TRBD2
size: NA
J: TRBJ2-1
V: TRBV5-1
DNA: TGCGCCAGCAGCTTAGGCTCCGGGACTACTACTCACAATGAGCAGTTCTTC
CDR3: CASSLGSGTTTHNEQFF

D: TRBD2
size: NA
J: TRBJ2-1
V: TRBV6-2/TRBV6-3
DNA: TGTGCCAGCAGTTTAGCGGGGGGATACAATGAGCAGTTCTTC
CDR3: CASSLAGGYNEQFF

D: NA
size: NA
J: TRBJ1-1
V: TRBV2
DNA: TGTGCCAGCGATGAAAGTACAGGCTTCCCCTACACTGAAGCTTTCTTT
CDR3: CASDESTGFPYTEAFF

D: NA
size: NA
J: TRBJ2-2
V: TRBV6-6
DNA: TGTGCCAGCAGCTACACTCACGGGGAGCTGTTTTTT
CDR3: CASSYTHGELFF

D: NA
size: NA
J: TRBJ1-5
V: TRBV7-2
DNA: TGTGCCAGCAGTCTCACAGGTAATAGCAATCAGCCCCAGCATTTT
CDR3: CASSLTGNSNQPQHF

D: NA
size: NA
J: TRBJ2-7
V: TRBV19
DNA: TGTGCCAGTAGTCTTCGGGACACTCACGAGCAGTACTTC
CDR3: CASSLRDTHEQYF

D: NA
size: NA
J: TRBJ1-5
V: TRBV15
DNA: TGTGCCACCAGCTACGAGCAGGCACAGCCCCAGCATTTT
CDR3: CATSYEQAQPQHF

D: NA
size: NA
J: TRBJ2-1
V: TRBV11-2
DNA: TGTGCCAGCAGCTGGGGACTCCGGGACAATGAGCAGTTCTTC
CDR3: CASSWGLRDNEQFF

D: TRBD1
size: NA
J: TRBJ1-1
V: TRBV7-9
DNA: TGTGCCAGCAGCTGGGACAGGGGGCGTTACACTGAAGCTTTCTTT
CDR3: CASSWDRGRYTEAFF

D: NA
size: few
J: TRBJ2-1
V: TRBV29-1
DNA: TGCAGCGTTGAACAATACGGGTCCTACAATGAGCAGTTCTTC
CDR3: CSVEQYGSYNEQFF

D: NA
size: NA
J: TRBJ2-7
V: TRBV5-5
DNA: TGTGCCAGCAGCTTGGACCCGGGGAGTTCCTACGAGCAGTACTTC
CDR3: CASSLDPGSSYEQYF

D: TRBD1
size: NA
J: TRBJ2-1
V: TRBV7-8
DNA: TGTGCCAGCAGCGTACCGGGACAGAAAATTTACAATGAGCAGTTCTTC
CDR3: CASSVPGQKIYNEQFF

D: TRBD1
size: NA
J: TRBJ1-1
V: TRBV28
DNA: TGTGCCAGCACCTCAGGGGGCAGAGCTGAAGCTTTCTTT
CDR3: CASTSGGRAEAFF

D: NA
size: NA
J: TRBJ2-7
V: TRBV29-1
DNA: TGCAGCGTTGAGGCAGCCTACGAGCAGTACTTC
CDR3: CSVEAAYEQYF

D: TRBD1
size: once
J: TRBJ2-3
V: TRBV2
DNA: TGTGCCACCGGGACAGGCCAACCTAAGGCAGATACGCAGTATTTT
CDR3: CATGTGQPKADTQYF

D: TRBD2
size: NA
J: TRBJ2-1
V: TRBV10-3
DNA: TGTGCCATCAGCGTTAGCGGGAGCTCCTACAATGAGCAGTTCTTC
CDR3: CAISVSGSSYNEQFF

D: NA
size: NA
J: TRBJ2-7
V: TRBV10-3
DNA: TGTGCCATTCCAGATGAGGGAGACTACGAGCAGTACTTC
CDR3: CAIPDEGDYEQYF

D: TRBD2
size: NA
J: TRBJ2-3
V: TRBV27
DNA: TGTGCCAGCAGTTTAAGGTATAGCGGGGGAGATACGCAGTATTTT
CDR3: CASSLRYSGGDTQYF

D: NA
size: NA
J: TRBJ1-2
V: TRBV4-2
DNA: TGTGCCAGCAGCCAAGCTTCGACTGCTCCCTATGGCTACACCTTC
CDR3: CASSQASTAPYGYTF

D: NA
size: NA
J: TRBJ2-1
V: TRBV28
DNA: TGTGCCAGCAGCCCGACTAGTCGCGGACATGAGCAGTTCTTC
CDR3: CASSPTSRGHEQFF

D: NA
size: NA
J: TRBJ2-3
V: TRBV27
DNA: TGTGCCAGCACCCTAGCGTGGGGGGTCCTCTCGGATACGCAGTATTTT
CDR3: CASTLAWGVLSDTQYF

D: NA
size: once
J: TRBJ2-1
V: TRBV3-1/TRBV3-2
DNA: TGTGCCAGCAGCCCCCCCGGGATCGCTAACAATGAGCAGTTCTTC
CDR3: CASSPPGIANNEQFF